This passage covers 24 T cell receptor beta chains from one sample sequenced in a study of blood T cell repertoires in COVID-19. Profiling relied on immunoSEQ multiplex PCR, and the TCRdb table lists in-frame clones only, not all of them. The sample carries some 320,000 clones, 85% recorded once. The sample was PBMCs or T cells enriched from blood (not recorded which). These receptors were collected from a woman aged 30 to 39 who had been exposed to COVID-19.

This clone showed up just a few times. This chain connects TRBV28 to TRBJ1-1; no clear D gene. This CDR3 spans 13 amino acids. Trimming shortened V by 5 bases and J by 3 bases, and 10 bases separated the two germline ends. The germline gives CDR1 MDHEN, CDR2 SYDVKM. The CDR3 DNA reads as TGTGCCAGCAGTCCAGGCCAACACACTGAAGCTTTCTTT. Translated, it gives CASSPGQHTEAFF.

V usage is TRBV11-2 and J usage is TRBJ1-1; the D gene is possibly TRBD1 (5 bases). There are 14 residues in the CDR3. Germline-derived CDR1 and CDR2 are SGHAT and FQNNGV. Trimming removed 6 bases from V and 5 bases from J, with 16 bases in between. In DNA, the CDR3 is TGTGCCAGCAGTACGAAAGTGGGGGGAACTGAAGCTTTCTTT. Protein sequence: CASSTKVGGTEAFF.

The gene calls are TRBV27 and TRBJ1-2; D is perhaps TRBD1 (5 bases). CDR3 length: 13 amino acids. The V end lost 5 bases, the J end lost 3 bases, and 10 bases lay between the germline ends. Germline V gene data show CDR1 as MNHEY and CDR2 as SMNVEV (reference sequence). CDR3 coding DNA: TGTGCCAGCAGTCGGGGGGGGTACTATGGCTACACCTTC. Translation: CASSRGGYYGYTF.

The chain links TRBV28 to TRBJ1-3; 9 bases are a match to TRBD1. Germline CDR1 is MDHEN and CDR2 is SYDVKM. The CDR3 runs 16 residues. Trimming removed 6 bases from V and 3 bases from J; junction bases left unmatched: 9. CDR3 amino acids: CASSNMGQGYGNTIYF. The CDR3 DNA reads TGTGCCAGCAGCAACATGGGACAGGGATATGGAAACACCATATATTTT.

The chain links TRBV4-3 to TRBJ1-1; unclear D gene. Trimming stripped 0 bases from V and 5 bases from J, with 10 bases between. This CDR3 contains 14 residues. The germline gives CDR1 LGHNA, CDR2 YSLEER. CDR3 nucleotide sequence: TGCGCCAGCAGCCAAGATCATGGGAGGACTGAAGCTTTCTTT. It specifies CASSQDHGRTEAFF.

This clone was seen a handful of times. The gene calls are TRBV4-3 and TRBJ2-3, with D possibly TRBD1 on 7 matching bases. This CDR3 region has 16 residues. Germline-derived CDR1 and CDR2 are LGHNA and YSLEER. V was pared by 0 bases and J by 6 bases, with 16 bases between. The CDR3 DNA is TGCGCCAGCAGCCAAGATCAGGGGGGCCCGTGGGATACGCAGTATTTT. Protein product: CASSQDQGGPWDTQYF.

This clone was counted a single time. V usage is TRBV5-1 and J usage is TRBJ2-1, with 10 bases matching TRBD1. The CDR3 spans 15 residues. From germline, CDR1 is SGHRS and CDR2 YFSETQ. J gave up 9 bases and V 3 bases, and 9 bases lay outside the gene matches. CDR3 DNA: TGCGCCAGCAGCTCCGGGGACAGGGGTCATATTGAGCAGTTCTTC. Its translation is CASSSGDRGHIEQFF.

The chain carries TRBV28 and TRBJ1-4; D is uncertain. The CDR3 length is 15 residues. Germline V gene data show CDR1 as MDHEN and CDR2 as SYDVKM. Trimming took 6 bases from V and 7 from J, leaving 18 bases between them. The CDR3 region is CASRTPGQHSEKLFF. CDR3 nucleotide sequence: TGTGCCAGCAGGACCCCAGGTCAACACAGTGAAAAACTGTTTTTT.

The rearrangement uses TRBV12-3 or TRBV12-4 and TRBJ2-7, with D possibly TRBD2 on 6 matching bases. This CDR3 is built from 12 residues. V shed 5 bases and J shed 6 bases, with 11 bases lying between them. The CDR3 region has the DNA TGTGCCAGCAGTCCCCCCGGGGGCGAGCAGTACTTC. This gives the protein CASSPPGGEQYF.

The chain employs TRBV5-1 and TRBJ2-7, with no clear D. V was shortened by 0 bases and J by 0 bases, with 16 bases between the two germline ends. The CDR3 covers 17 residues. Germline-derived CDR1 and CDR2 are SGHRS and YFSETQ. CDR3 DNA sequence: TGCGCCAGCAGCTTGGCTTTCCAGAAATTAAGCTCCTACGAGCAGTACTTC. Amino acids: CASSLAFQKLSSYEQYF.

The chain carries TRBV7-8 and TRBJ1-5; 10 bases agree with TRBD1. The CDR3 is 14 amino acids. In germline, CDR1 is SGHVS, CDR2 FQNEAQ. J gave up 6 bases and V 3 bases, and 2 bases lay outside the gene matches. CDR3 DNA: TGTGCCAGCAGCTTCGACAGGGGGCCTCAGCCCCAGCATTTT. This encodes CASSFDRGPQPQHF.

The CDR3 nucleotides are TGTGCCAGCAGTTACAGACATGAAGCCCATAATTCACCCCTCCACTTT. Its translation: CASSYRHEAHNSPLHF. This chain joins TRBV6-5 and TRBJ1-6; D is ambiguous. V gave up 2 bases and J gave up 5 bases, with 13 bases separating them. This CDR3 is 16 amino acids long. Per germline, CDR1 MNHEY and CDR2 SVGAGI.

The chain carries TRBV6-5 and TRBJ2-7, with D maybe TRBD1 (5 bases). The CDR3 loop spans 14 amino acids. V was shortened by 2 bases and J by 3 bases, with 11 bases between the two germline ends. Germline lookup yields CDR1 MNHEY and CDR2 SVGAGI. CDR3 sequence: CASSYGAEIYEQYF. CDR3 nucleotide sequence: TGTGCCAGCAGTTACGGGGCGGAAATCTACGAGCAGTACTTC.

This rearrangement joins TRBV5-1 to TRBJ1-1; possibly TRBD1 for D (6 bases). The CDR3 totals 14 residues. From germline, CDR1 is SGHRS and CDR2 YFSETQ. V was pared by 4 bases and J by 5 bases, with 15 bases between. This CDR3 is CASSPGQTLTEAFF. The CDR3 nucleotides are TGCGCCAGCAGCCCTGGACAGACGTTAACTGAAGCTTTCTTT.

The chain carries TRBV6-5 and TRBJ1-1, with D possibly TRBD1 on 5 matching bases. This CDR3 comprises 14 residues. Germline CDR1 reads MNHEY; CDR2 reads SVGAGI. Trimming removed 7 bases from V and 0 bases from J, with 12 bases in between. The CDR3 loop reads CASTAPGMNTEAFF. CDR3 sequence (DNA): TGTGCCAGCACGGCGCCAGGGATGAACACTGAAGCTTTCTTT.

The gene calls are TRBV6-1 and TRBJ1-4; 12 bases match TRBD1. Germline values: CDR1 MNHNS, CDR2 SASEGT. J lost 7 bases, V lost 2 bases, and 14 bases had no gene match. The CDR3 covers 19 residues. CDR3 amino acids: CASSEFLSGQGAKGEKLFF. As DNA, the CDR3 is TGTGCCAGCAGTGAATTTTTGTCGGGACAGGGGGCAAAGGGTGAAAAACTGTTTTTT.

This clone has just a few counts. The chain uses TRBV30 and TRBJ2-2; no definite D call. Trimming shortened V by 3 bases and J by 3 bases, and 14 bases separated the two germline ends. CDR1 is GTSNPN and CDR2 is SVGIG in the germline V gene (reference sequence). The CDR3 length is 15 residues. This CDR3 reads CAWSLLGPDTGELFF. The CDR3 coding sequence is TGTGCCTGGAGCCTGCTTGGGCCCGACACCGGGGAGCTGTTTTTT. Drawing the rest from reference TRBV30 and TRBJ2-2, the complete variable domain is SQTIHQWPATLVQPVGSPLSLECTVEGTSNPNLYWYRQAAGRGLQLLFYSVGIGQISSEVPQNLSASRPQDRQFILSSKKLLLSDSGFYLCAWSLLGPDTGELFFGEGSRLTVL.

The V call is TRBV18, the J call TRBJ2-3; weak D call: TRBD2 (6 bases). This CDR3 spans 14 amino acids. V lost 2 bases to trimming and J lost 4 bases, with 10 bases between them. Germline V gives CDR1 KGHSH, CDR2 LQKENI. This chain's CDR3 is CASSPGGKPDTQYF. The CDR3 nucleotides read TGTGCCAGCTCACCAGGCGGGAAGCCAGATACGCAGTATTTT.

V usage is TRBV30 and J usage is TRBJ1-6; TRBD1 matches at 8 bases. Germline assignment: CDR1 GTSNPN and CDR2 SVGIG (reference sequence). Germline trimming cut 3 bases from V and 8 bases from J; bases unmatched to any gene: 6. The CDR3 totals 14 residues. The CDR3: CAWSGQGFHSPLHF. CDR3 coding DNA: TGTGCCTGGAGCGGACAGGGTTTCCATTCACCCCTCCACTTT.

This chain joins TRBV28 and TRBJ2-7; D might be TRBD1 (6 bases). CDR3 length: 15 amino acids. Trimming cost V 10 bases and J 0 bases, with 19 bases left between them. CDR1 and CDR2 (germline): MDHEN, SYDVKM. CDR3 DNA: TGTGCCACAGAACCAGGGGTTTTAAGCTCCTACGAGCAGTACTTC. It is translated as CATEPGVLSSYEQYF.

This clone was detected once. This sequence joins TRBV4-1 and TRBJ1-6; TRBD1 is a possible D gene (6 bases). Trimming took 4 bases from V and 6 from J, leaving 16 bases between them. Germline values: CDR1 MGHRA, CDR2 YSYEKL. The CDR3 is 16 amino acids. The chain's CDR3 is CASSPAGTPSNSPLHF. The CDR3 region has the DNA TGCGCCAGCAGCCCAGCCGGGACACCCTCTAATTCACCCCTCCACTTT.

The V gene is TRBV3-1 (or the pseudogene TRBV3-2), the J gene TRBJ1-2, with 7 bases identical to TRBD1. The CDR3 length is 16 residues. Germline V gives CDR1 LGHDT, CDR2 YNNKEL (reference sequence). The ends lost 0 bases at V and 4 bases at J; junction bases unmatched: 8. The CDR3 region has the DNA TGTGCCAGCAGCCAAGACGGAACAGGGGCTGGCTATGGCTACACCTTC. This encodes CASSQDGTGAGYGYTF.

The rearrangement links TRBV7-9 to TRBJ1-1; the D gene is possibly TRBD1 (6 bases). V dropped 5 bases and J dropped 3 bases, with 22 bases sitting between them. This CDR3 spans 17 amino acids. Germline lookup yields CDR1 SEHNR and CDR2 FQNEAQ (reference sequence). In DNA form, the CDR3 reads TGTGCCAGCAGCCCCCGTGCTGGCAGGGGAGGGGACACTGAAGCTTTCTTT. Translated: CASSPRAGRGGDTEAFF. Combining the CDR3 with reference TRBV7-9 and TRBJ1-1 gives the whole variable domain DTGVSQNPRHKITKRGQNVTFRCDPISEHNRLYWYRQTLGQGPEFLTYFQNEAQLEKSRLLSDRFSAERPKGSFSTLEIQRTEQGDSAMYLCASSPRAGRGGDTEAFFGQGTRLTVV.

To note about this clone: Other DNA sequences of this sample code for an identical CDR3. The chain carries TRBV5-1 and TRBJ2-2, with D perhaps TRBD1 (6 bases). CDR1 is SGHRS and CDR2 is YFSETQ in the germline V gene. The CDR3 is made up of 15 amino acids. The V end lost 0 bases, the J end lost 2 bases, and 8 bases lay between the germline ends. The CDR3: CASSLVQGNTGELFF. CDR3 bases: TGCGCCAGCAGCTTGGTACAGGGTAACACCGGGGAGCTGTTTTTT.